The TCR beta chain described here comes from a study of regulatory T cells in long-lasting Graves disease. This CDR3 is 13 amino acids long. V was clipped by 4 bases and J by 3 bases, with 10 bases between them. The germline V gene has CDR1 MNHEY and CDR2 SVGEGT. This clonotype came up a few times. According to the study, TCR beta libraries were built with iRepertoire HTBI primers and CDR3-region Arm-PCR. TCRdb independently ran MiXCR on the multiplex PCR reads; one entry per CDR3 protein. The sample has hundreds of thousands of distinct CDR3 sequences, about a sixth seen once. Time point reported: newly diagnosed GD, antithyroid drugs for less than 3 months. PBMC RNA served as the TCR library source. These sequences were also reported in another study, on T cells in Graves' hyperthyroidism and ophthalmopathy. This second report adds: Primed by the HTBI set, a first-round RT-PCR was run on the TCR CDR3. Peripheral blood also featured most of the thyroid clonotypes expanded above 0.001.

The material was peripheral blood mononuclear cells (PBMCs), obtained at new diagnosis, from a patient treated with antithyroid drugs. V gene TRBV6-2 or TRBV6-3 combines with J gene TRBJ2-7; maybe TRBD1 (6 bases). The origin of this receptor is a man aged 40-55 years with Graves disease. CDR3 bases: TGTGCCAGCAGTTGGGTACAGGGCTACGAGCAGTACTTC. Translating it yields CASSWVQGYEQYF.